This TCR beta chain is drawn from a study of blood T cell repertoires in COVID-19. Across the study: Acute and convalescent COVID-19 specimens originated in the United States, Italy and Spain. T cells, B-cell-depleted T cells, or PBMCs provided the cDNA or gDNA that served as material.

This table comes from immunoSEQ multiplex PCR, and its TCRdb copy is limited to in-frame clones, with some not included. The sample records hundreds of thousands of clones, 85% being singletons. The CDR3 has 15 residues. V lost 5 bases and J lost 4; bases outside the gene matches: 5. Germline V lookup: CDR1 LNHNV, CDR2 YYDKDF (reference sequence). Cohorts were assigned according to the clinical history that participants reported. Donors in Cohort 3 who had recovered were those with two negative PCRs, healthcare professional clearance, or resolution of their symptoms. This clonotype originated in a woman between 45 and 60 years old who had recovered from COVID-19. V gene TRBV15 combines with J gene TRBJ2-7; 13 bases map to TRBD2. The sample comprised PBMCs or T cells enriched from blood (not recorded which). The CDR3, as DNA: TGTGCCACCAGCCCCCGGACTAGCGGGAGTTACGAGCAGTACTTC. Translation: CATSPRTSGSYEQYF.